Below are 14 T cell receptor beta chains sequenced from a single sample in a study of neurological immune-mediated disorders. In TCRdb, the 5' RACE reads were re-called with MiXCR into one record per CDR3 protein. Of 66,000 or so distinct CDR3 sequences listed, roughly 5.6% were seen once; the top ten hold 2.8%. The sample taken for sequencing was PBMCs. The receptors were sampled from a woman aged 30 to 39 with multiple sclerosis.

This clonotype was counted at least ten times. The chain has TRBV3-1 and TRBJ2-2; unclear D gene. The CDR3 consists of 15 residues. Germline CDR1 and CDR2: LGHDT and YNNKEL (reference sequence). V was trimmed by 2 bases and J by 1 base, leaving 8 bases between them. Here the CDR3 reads CASSQPLRNTGELFF. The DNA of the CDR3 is TGTGCCAGCAGCCAACCCTTGAGGAACACCGGGGAGCTGTTTTTT.

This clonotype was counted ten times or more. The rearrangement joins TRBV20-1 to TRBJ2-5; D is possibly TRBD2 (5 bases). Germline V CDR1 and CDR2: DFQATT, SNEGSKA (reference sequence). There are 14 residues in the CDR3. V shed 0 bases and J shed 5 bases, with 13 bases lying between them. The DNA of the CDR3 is TGCAGTGCTAGAGACGAAGGTTGGAGGGAGACCCAGTACTTC. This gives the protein CSARDEGWRETQYF.

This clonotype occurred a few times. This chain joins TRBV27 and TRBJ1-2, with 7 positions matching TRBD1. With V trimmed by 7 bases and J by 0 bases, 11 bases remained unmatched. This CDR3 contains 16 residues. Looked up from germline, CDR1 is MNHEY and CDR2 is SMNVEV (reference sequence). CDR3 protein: CASKGTQGGANYGYTF. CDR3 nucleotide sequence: TGTGCCAGCAAAGGGACTCAGGGGGGAGCTAACTATGGCTACACCTTC.

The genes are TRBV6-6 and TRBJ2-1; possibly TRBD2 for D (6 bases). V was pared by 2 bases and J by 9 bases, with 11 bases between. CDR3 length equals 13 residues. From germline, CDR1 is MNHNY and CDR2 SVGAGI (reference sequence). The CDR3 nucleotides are TGTGCCAGCAGTTACGGGGAGGACCGTGAGCAGTTCTTC. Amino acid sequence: CASSYGEDREQFF.

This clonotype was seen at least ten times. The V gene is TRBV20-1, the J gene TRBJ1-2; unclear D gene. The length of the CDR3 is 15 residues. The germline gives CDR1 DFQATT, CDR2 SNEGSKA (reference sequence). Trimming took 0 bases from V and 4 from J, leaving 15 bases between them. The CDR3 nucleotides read TGCAGTGCTAGAGATCTGGTGAGAGGAAGCTATGGCTACACCTTC. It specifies CSARDLVRGSYGYTF.

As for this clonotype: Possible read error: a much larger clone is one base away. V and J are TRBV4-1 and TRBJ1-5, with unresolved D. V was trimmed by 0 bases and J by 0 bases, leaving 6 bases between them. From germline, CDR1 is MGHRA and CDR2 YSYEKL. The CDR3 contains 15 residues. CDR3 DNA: TGCGCCAGCAGCCAAGACTTCATTAGCAATCAGCCCCAGCATTTT. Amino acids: CASSQDFISNQPQHF.

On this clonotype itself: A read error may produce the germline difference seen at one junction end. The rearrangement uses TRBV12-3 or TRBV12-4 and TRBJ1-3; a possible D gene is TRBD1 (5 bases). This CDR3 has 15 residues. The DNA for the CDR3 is TGTGCCAGCAGCCTCGGGGCTCTACTTGGAAACACCATCTATTTT. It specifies CASSLGALLGNTIYF.

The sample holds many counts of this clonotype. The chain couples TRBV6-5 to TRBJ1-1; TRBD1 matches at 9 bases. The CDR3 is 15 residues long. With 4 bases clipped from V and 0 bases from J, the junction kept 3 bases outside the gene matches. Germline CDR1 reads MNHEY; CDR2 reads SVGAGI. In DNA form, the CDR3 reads TGTGCCAGCAGTTCGGGACAGGGCTTGAACACTGAAGCTTTCTTT. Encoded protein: CASSSGQGLNTEAFF.

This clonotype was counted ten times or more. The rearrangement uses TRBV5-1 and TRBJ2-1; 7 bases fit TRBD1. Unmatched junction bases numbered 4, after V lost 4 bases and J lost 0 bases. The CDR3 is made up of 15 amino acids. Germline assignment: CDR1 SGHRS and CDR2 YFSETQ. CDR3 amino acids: CASSLRQGSYNEQFF. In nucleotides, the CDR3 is TGCGCCAGCAGCCTGCGACAGGGCTCCTACAATGAGCAGTTCTTC. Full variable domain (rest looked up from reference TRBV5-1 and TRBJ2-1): KAGVTQTPRYLIKTRGQQVTLSCSPISGHRSVSWYQQTPGQGLQFLFEYFSETQRNKGNFPGRFSGRQFSNSRSEMNVSTLELGDSALYLCASSLRQGSYNEQFFGPGTRLTVL.

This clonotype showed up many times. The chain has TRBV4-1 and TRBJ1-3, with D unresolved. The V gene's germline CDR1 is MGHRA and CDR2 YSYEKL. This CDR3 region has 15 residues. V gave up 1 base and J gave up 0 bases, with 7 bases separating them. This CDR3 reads CASSQGAGSGNTIYF. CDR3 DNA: TGCGCCAGCAGCCAAGGAGCCGGCTCTGGAAACACCATATATTTT.

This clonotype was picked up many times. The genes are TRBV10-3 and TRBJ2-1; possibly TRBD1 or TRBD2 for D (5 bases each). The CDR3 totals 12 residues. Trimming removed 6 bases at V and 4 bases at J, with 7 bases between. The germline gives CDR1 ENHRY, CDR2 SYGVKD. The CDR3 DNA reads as TGTGCCATCAGGGGGGAATACAATGAGCAGTTCTTC. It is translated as CAIRGEYNEQFF.

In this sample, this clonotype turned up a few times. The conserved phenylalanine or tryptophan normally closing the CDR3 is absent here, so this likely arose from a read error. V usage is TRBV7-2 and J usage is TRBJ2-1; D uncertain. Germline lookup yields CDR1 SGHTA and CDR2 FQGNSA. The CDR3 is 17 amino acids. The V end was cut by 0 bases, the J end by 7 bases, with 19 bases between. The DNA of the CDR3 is TGTGCCAGCAGCTTAGCAGGTCCCGTCATGACCCATAATGAGCAGTTCAAC. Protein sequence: CASSLAGPVMTHNEQFN.

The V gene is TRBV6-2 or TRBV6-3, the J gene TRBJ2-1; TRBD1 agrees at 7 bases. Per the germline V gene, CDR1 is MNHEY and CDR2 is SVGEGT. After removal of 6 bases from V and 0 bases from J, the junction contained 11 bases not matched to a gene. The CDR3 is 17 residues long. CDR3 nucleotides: TGTGCCAGCAGCTCGACAGGGACACAGAGCTCCTACAATGAGCAGTTCTTC. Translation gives CASSSTGTQSSYNEQFF.

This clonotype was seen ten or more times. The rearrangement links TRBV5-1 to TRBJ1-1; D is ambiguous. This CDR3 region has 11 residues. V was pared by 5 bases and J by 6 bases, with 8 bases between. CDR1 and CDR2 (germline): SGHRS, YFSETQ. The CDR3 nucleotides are TGCGCCAGCAGTTATGGGGCTGAAGCTTTCTTT. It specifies CASSYGAEAFF.